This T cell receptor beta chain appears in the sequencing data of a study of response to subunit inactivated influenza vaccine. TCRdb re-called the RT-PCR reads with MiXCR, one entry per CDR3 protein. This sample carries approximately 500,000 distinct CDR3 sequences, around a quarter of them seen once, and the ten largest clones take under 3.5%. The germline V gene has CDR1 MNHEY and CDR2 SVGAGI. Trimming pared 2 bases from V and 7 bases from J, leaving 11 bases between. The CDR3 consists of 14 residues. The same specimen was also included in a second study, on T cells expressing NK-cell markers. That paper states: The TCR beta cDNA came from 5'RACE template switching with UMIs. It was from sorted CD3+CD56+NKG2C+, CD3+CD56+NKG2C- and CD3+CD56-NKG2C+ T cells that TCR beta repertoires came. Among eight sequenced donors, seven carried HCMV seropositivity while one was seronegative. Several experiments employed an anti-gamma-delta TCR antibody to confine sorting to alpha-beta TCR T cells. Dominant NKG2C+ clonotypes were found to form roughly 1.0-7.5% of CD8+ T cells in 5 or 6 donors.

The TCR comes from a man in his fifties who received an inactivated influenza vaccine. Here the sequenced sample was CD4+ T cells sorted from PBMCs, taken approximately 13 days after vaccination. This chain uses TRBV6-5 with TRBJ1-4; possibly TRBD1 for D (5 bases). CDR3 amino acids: CASSYGGGGEKLFF. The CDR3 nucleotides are TGTGCCAGCAGTTACGGGGGTGGGGGTGAAAAACTGTTTTTT.